This TCR beta chain comes out of a study of cytomegalovirus exposure and HLA in healthy donors. In the case of this clone: The antigen is not known.

Looked up from germline, CDR1 is SNHLY and CDR2 is FYNNEI. Germline trimming cut 6 bases from V and 5 bases from J; bases unmatched to any gene: 6. This CDR3 region has 14 residues. Study findings and constraints: Immune exposure information available was restricted to CMV serostatus.

The PCR was carried out with 60 Vbeta primers and 13 Jbeta primers. Under the authors' procedure: In a later analysis, approximately 80 million unique TCR beta chains included roughly 11 million shared by two or more donors. The assay was immunoSEQ multiplex PCR, and TCRdb's table has in-frame clones only and misses some. The V and J calls and clone size are taken from that table; D and trimming were inferred from the DNA. Of almost 200,000 clones detected, roughly 78% appear once; the ten largest clones hold 3.5% to 5%. This receptor was identified in a woman under 40 in good health and CMV-seropositive. Specimen: PBMCs. The chain combines TRBV2 with TRBJ2-1; 8 positions agree with TRBD2. DNA of the CDR3: TGTGCCAGCAGCGGGGGGGACCAGGACAATGAGCAGTTCTTC. It specifies CASSGGDQDNEQFF.